Presented here are 32 T cell receptor beta chains from one specimen sequenced in a study of blood T cell repertoires in COVID-19. Generated by immunoSEQ multiplex PCR, the TCRdb table keeps only in-frame clones and is missing some. The table lists 180,000 or so clones, roughly nine tenths of them singletons. Sequences were obtained from peripheral blood. The receptors originated from a woman aged 25 to 45 with active or convalescent COVID-19.

The rearrangement joins TRBV27 to TRBJ2-7, with 8 bases lining up with TRBD2. V lost 10 bases to trimming and J lost 0 bases; unmatched junction nucleotides: 8. This CDR3 has 14 amino acids. Germline CDR1 reads MNHEY; CDR2 reads SMNVEV (reference sequence). The CDR3 sequence: CATRPGGGSYEQYF. The CDR3 DNA is TGTGCCACCCGACCCGGGGGGGGCTCCTACGAGCAGTACTTC.

The gene calls are TRBV6-5 and TRBJ2-7; a possible D gene is TRBD2 (6 bases). The ends were cut back, 4 bases at V and 0 bases at J, with 13 bases in the middle. This CDR3 has 15 amino acids. CDR1 is MNHEY and CDR2 is SVGAGI in the germline V gene. In nucleotides, the CDR3 is TGTGCCAGCAGTTCTGGCTCGGGGGACTCCTACGAGCAGTACTTC. It encodes CASSSGSGDSYEQYF.

This clone was recorded a few times. The chain uses TRBV29-1 and TRBJ1-2, with TRBD1 matching 12 bases. The CDR3 spans 14 residues. V gave up 6 bases and J gave up 4 bases; unmatched junction bases: 6. Germline V gene sequence: CDR1 SQVTM, CDR2 ANQGSEA. The CDR3 DNA is TGCAGCGTCCTGGTGGGACAGGGGGCCTATGGCTACACCTTC. It encodes CSVLVGQGAYGYTF.

The V and J genes are TRBV19 and TRBJ1-1; a possible D gene is TRBD1 (6 bases). V gave up 5 bases and J gave up 6 bases, with 10 bases separating them. The CDR3 runs 12 residues. Germline values: CDR1 LNHDA, CDR2 SQIVND (reference sequence). The CDR3 coding sequence is TGTGCCAGTAGTTCAGGGGCTTCTGAAGCTTTCTTT. Translation gives CASSSGASEAFF.

The chain recombines TRBV19 with TRBJ1-6; D possibly corresponds to TRBD1 (6 bases). Germline assignment: CDR1 LNHDA and CDR2 SQIVND (reference sequence). This CDR3 has 13 residues. The germline V and J ends were trimmed by 3 bases and 9 bases, with 9 bases remaining between them. Written as DNA, the CDR3 is TGTGCCAGTAGTATGGTGGACAGTTCACCCCTCCACTTT. Its protein product is CASSMVDSSPLHF.

The chain employs TRBV5-1 and TRBJ2-5; a possible D gene is TRBD1 (5 bases). CDR3 size: 15 residues. Deletions cut 0 bases from V and 4 bases from J, with 13 bases between. Germline CDR1 and CDR2: SGHRS and YFSETQ. As DNA, the CDR3 is TGCGCCAGCAGCTTGGAAGGGGCGGCCGGAGAGACCCAGTACTTC. Protein: CASSLEGAAGETQYF.

This clone has only a few counts. The CDR3 protein is CASSEGSLNQPQHF. CDR3 coding DNA: TGTGCCAGCAGTGAAGGGAGTTTGAATCAGCCCCAGCATTTT. This chain links TRBV6-1 with TRBJ1-5, with no clear D. The CDR3 totals 14 residues. The V gene's germline CDR1 is MNHNS and CDR2 SASEGT. Deletions cut 1 base from V and 4 bases from J, with 8 bases between.

V is TRBV7-2 and J is TRBJ1-1, with TRBD1 identical over 7 bases. Looked up from germline, CDR1 is SGHTA and CDR2 is FQGNSA. V lost 5 bases, J lost 5 bases, and 14 bases stayed unmatched. This CDR3 has 16 residues. The CDR3 protein is CASSPLLGEGATEAFF. The CDR3 nucleotides read TGTGCCAGCAGCCCCCTTTTGGGAGAGGGGGCAACTGAAGCTTTCTTT. Drawing the rest from reference TRBV7-2 and TRBJ1-1, the complete variable domain is GAGVSQSPSNKVTEKGKDVELRCDPISGHTALYWYRQSLGQGLEFLIYFQGNSAPDKSGLPSDRFSAERTGGSVSTLTIQRTQQEDSAVYLCASSPLLGEGATEAFFGQGTRLTVV.

The rearrangement links TRBV30 to TRBJ1-4, with a tentative D call TRBD1 (5 bases). The CDR3 loop spans 14 amino acids. The germline V gene has CDR1 GTSNPN and CDR2 SVGIG (reference sequence). V lost 2 bases, J lost 7 bases, and 14 bases lay in between. CDR3 sequence: CAWSSTGGGEKLFF. The CDR3 bases are TGTGCCTGGAGTTCAACCGGCGGGGGTGAAAAACTGTTTTTT.

The chain has TRBV7-9 and TRBJ2-1; 8 nucleotides align to TRBD2. Unmatched junction bases numbered 11, after V lost 3 bases and J lost 4 bases. The CDR3 consists of 17 residues. The germline gives CDR1 SEHNR, CDR2 FQNEAQ (reference sequence). The CDR3 reads CASSLGIGLAGYNEQFF. Written as DNA, the CDR3 is TGTGCCAGCAGCTTGGGTATCGGGCTAGCGGGTTACAATGAGCAGTTCTTC. Variable domain in full (rest from reference TRBV7-9 and TRBJ2-1): DTGVSQNPRHKITKRGQNVTFRCDPISEHNRLYWYRQTLGQGPEFLTYFQNEAQLEKSRLLSDRFSAERPKGSFSTLEIQRTEQGDSAMYLCASSLGIGLAGYNEQFFGPGTRLTVL.

The chain joins TRBV6-1 to TRBJ1-5; TRBD1 aligns across 8 bases. Trimming at V came to 3 bases and at J to 2 bases, leaving 3 bases not matched to a gene. Per germline, CDR1 MNHNS and CDR2 SASEGT. The CDR3 is made up of 15 amino acids. This CDR3 is CASSETGVGNQPQHF. The CDR3, as DNA: TGTGCCAGCAGTGAGACAGGGGTGGGCAATCAGCCCCAGCATTTT.

V usage is TRBV28 and J usage is TRBJ2-1, with 8 bases aligning to TRBD2. This CDR3 comprises 15 residues. J was trimmed by 10 bases and V by 5 bases; bases with no gene match: 13. In germline, CDR1 is MDHEN, CDR2 SYDVKM. The CDR3 DNA follows: TGTGCCAGCAGTACCCCATTGGCGGGAGGTAGGGAGCAGTTCTTC. Translated: CASSTPLAGGREQFF.

The rearrangement joins TRBV11-2 to TRBJ2-1; D is possibly TRBD2 (5 bases). The CDR3 loop spans 17 amino acids. Per germline, CDR1 SGHAT and CDR2 FQNNGV. V was shortened by 0 bases and J by 7 bases, with 19 bases between the two germline ends. The CDR3 protein is CASSLEPSGTTVNEQFF. The DNA for the CDR3 is TGTGCCAGCAGCTTAGAACCTTCGGGAACTACGGTGAATGAGCAGTTCTTC.

This clone turned up a few times. The chain carries TRBV18 and TRBJ2-1, with 8 bases fitting TRBD2. In germline, CDR1 is KGHSH, CDR2 LQKENI. The CDR3 extends over 18 amino acids. V lost 3 bases and J lost 4; bases outside the gene matches: 14. The DNA of the CDR3 is TGTGCCAGCTCACCGTATATACGGGGTACTAGCGGTTACAATGAGCAGTTCTTC. This codes for CASSPYIRGTSGYNEQFF.

This sequence joins TRBV28 and TRBJ1-1; no clear D gene. The germline V gene has CDR1 MDHEN and CDR2 SYDVKM. Trimming left V 6 bases short and J 6 bases short, with 11 bases between. The CDR3 contains 12 residues. The CDR3 region is CASSLSRAEAFF. Here the CDR3 DNA reads TGTGCCAGCAGCCTTTCGCGAGCTGAAGCTTTCTTT.

In regard to this clone: Other DNA sequences in this specimen translate into the identical CDR3. The CDR3, as DNA: TGCGCCAGCAGCTTGTCTGGGACAGGGGGAGGAAACACCATATATTTT. Protein product: CASSLSGTGGGNTIYF. J is TRBJ1-3 and V is TRBV5-1; 11 bases map to TRBD1. V gave up 1 base and J gave up 4 bases; unmatched junction bases: 4. Germline-derived CDR1 and CDR2 are SGHRS and YFSETQ. This CDR3 is 16 amino acids long.

This clone was found once. The chain uses TRBV18 and TRBJ1-2; 11 bases are shared with TRBD1. The CDR3 has 14 residues. Per germline, CDR1 KGHSH and CDR2 LQKENI. J was trimmed by 3 bases and V by 3 bases; bases with no gene match: 0. CDR3 in DNA: TGTGCCAGCTCACCGGGACAGGGGGACTATGGCTACACCTTC. It specifies CASSPGQGDYGYTF.

The chain recombines TRBV2 with TRBJ1-2, with TRBD1 matching over 8 bases. The CDR3 contains 13 residues. CDR1 and CDR2 (germline): SNHLY, FYNNEI. V lost 6 bases, J lost 7 bases, and 7 bases stayed unmatched. Written as DNA, the CDR3 is TGTGCCAGCAGAGTAGGGCAGGGGGCTGGCTACACCTTC. Amino acids: CASRVGQGAGYTF.

The chain joins TRBV2 to TRBJ1-1, with 7 positions matching TRBD1. The CDR3 contains 15 residues. The germline V gene has CDR1 SNHLY and CDR2 FYNNEI. J was trimmed by 3 bases and V by 6 bases; bases with no gene match: 10. The CDR3 DNA follows: TGTGCCAGCAGGACGGAGATGACAGGGCACACTGAAGCTTTCTTT. It yields the protein CASRTEMTGHTEAFF.

This clone was picked up a small number of times. CDR3 sequence reads: CASSSGGSGNEKLFF. For the CDR3, the DNA is TGTGCCAGTAGTTCAGGGGGTTCCGGTAATGAAAAACTGTTTTTT. The chain carries TRBV19 and TRBJ1-4; TRBD1 matches 7 bases. The V gene's germline CDR1 is LNHDA and CDR2 SQIVND (reference sequence). Trimming took 5 bases from V and 4 from J; bases not matched to a gene: 7. The CDR3 is made up of 15 amino acids.

The chain uses TRBV14 and TRBJ1-1; D is ambiguous. From germline, CDR1 is SGHDN and CDR2 FVKESK. Trimming pared 6 bases from V and 1 base from J, leaving 9 bases between. CDR3 length: 13 amino acids. The CDR3 region is CASRLYRNTEAFF. The CDR3 bases are TGTGCCAGCAGACTCTACAGGAACACTGAAGCTTTCTTT.

The V call is TRBV7-9, the J call TRBJ2-1; tentatively, D is TRBD1 (6 bases). The CDR3 totals 16 residues. V lost 6 bases, J lost 4 bases, and 19 bases lay in between. From germline, CDR1 is SEHNR and CDR2 FQNEAQ (reference sequence). The CDR3 loop reads CASRPQGSRGYNEQFF. The CDR3 DNA follows: TGTGCCAGCAGGCCCCAAGGGAGCAGGGGTTACAATGAGCAGTTCTTC.

The table lists this clone with a count of one. J is TRBJ1-1 and V is TRBV6-5; D is ambiguous. The CDR3 totals 16 residues. Germline CDR1 reads MNHEY; CDR2 reads SVGAGI. V lost 1 base and J lost 5, with 17 bases in between. The CDR3 spells CASSYYQGSYRTEAFF. The DNA of the CDR3 is TGTGCCAGCAGTTACTATCAAGGCAGCTACAGAACTGAAGCTTTCTTT.

This clone has only one observation. The chain is built from TRBV6-5 and TRBJ1-5, with 9 nucleotides matching TRBD1. The CDR3 sequence is 15 residues long. The germline V gene has CDR1 MNHEY and CDR2 SVGAGI. Trimming took 2 bases from V and 6 from J; bases not matched to a gene: 5. The CDR3 sequence: CASSYPGTGSQPQHF. CDR3 sequence (DNA): TGTGCCAGCAGTTACCCCGGGACAGGGTCTCAGCCCCAGCATTTT.

The chain couples TRBV7-9 to TRBJ2-1; a possible D gene is TRBD2 (5 bases). The CDR3 totals 12 residues. The V gene lost 1 base and the J gene lost 7 bases, with 5 bases spanning the gap. CDR1 and CDR2 (germline): SEHNR, FQNEAQ (reference sequence). The CDR3 DNA follows: TGTGCCAGCAGCTTAGGGGAGAATGAGCAGTTCTTC. This translates into CASSLGENEQFF.

The chain employs TRBV19 and TRBJ2-3; TRBD2 agrees at 9 bases. The ends lost 5 bases at V and 2 bases at J; junction bases unmatched: 11. Germline-derived CDR1 and CDR2 are LNHDA and SQIVND (reference sequence). The CDR3 totals 17 residues. This CDR3 is CASSLWGIAGDTDTQYF. Written as DNA, the CDR3 is TGTGCCAGTAGTCTTTGGGGTATAGCGGGGGACACAGATACGCAGTATTTT.

This chain joins TRBV10-3 and TRBJ1-2; 7 positions match TRBD1. The junction had 8 bases not matched to a gene; V was cut back by 2 bases and J by 8 bases. Germline loops: CDR1 ENHRY, CDR2 SYGVKD. The CDR3 is 14 amino acids. The CDR3 bases are TGTGCCATCAGTGAGGCGACAGGGACTCCGGGCTACACCTTC. Translated, it gives CAISEATGTPGYTF.

A remark on this clone: The sample contains more than one DNA sequence encoding this CDR3. The rearrangement joins TRBV11-3 to TRBJ2-5, with D maybe TRBD2 (5 bases). Germline values: CDR1 SGHNT, CDR2 YENEEA. V lost 2 bases and J lost 2, with 6 bases in between. The length of the CDR3 is 13 residues. The CDR3 nucleotides are TGTGCCAGCAGCTTAAGACTACAAGAGACCCAGTACTTC. Amino acids: CASSLRLQETQYF.

This chain uses TRBV5-1 with TRBJ1-1; D is unclear. Germline CDR1 reads SGHRS; CDR2 reads YFSETQ. CDR3 size: 14 residues. With 0 bases removed from V and 4 bases from J, the gap between germline ends came to 10 bases. CDR3: CASSLEAGSTEAFF. CDR3 DNA: TGCGCCAGCAGCTTGGAGGCAGGTAGCACTGAAGCTTTCTTT.

A single count supports this clone. The V and J genes are TRBV28 and TRBJ1-2; D unclear. V was pared by 6 bases and J by 9 bases, with 17 bases between. Germline CDR1 and CDR2: MDHEN and SYDVKM. The CDR3 covers 13 residues. The DNA for the CDR3 is TGTGCCAGCAGGGAAGGTGCTGAGGAGCGCTACACCTTC. Its protein product is CASREGAEERYTF.

The CDR3 DNA is TGTGCCAGCAGCCACCCACGTGGGACAGGGGGCGTCTACTATGGCTACACCTTC. This codes for CASSHPRGTGGVYYGYTF. The V call is TRBV3-1 (or the pseudogene TRBV3-2), the J call TRBJ1-2; 12 nucleotides match TRBD1. With V trimmed by 3 bases and J by 3 bases, 11 bases remained unmatched. From germline, CDR1 is LGHDT and CDR2 YNNKEL (reference sequence). The CDR3 has 18 amino acids.

V is TRBV6-6 and J is TRBJ1-4; the D gene is possibly TRBD1 (5 bases). The CDR3 runs 16 residues. V shed 2 bases and J shed 6 bases, with 16 bases lying between them. Germline lookup yields CDR1 MNHNY and CDR2 SVGAGI (reference sequence). The CDR3: CASSYGPRGEDEKLFF. CDR3 coding DNA: TGTGCCAGCAGTTACGGGCCGCGGGGGGAGGATGAAAAACTGTTTTTT.